The 23 T cell receptor beta chains reported below all come from one sample, sequenced in a study of immune characterization of retroperitoneal liposarcoma. TCRdb fed the PCR reads into MiXCR, producing one record per CDR3 protein. Of 10,000 to 15,000 distinct CDR3 sequences listed, less than 55% were seen once; the top ten hold approximately 13%. Source material: tumor tissue. Receptors originate from a female donor with retroperitoneal liposarcoma.

DNA for the CDR3: TGTGCCAGCAGTCCATCACAGGGCGGGAGCTACGAGCAGTACTTC. Protein: CASSPSQGGSYEQYF. The chain couples TRBV6-1 to TRBJ2-1; possible D gene TRBD2, 7 bases. The DNA end lines up better with TRBJ2-7; the J call may be wrong. Germline CDR1 is MNHNS and CDR2 is SASEGT. This CDR3 comprises 15 residues.

This clonotype has a single count. V is TRBV27 and J is TRBJ2-5; D remains ambiguous. V was trimmed by 4 bases and J by 1 base, leaving 10 bases between them. The CDR3 has 14 residues. In germline, CDR1 is MNHEY, CDR2 SMNVEV (reference sequence). The CDR3 DNA reads as TGTGCCAGCAGTTCCTCCACAGCCCAAGAGACCCAGTACTTC. It encodes CASSSSTAQETQYF.

The J gene is TRBJ2-3, the V gene TRBV6-1, with no clear D. The closer fit of TRBJ2-7 to the DNA end suggests the J call may be wrong. The CDR3 totals 11 residues. CDR1 and CDR2 (germline): MNHNS, SASEGT. CDR3 bases: TGTGCCAGCACGCGTGACAATGAGCAGTACTTC. Amino acids: CASTRDNEQYF.

This clonotype was picked up many times. The V call is TRBV7-2, the J call TRBJ2-4; D not certain. The germline V and J ends were trimmed by 5 bases and 2 bases, with 10 bases remaining between them. Germline-derived CDR1 and CDR2 are SGHTA and FQGNSA. The CDR3 is 14 residues long. As DNA, the CDR3 is TGTGCCAGCAGCAGTTCTAATTCCAAAAACATTCAGTACTTC. Protein: CASSSSNSKNIQYF.

CDR3 region: CASSLVGGGRVPDEQYF. Here the CDR3 DNA reads TGTGCCAGCAGCTTAGTGGGCGGGGGGCGAGTTCCAGACGAGCAGTACTTC. The chain couples TRBV7-8 to TRBJ2-5; 8 bases fit TRBD2. Matching the DNA end better, TRBJ2-7 makes the J call doubtful. CDR1 SGHVS and CDR2 FQNEAQ come from the germline V gene. The CDR3 contains 17 residues.

The chain recombines TRBV6-5 with TRBJ2-1; D gene uncertain. Deletions cut 0 bases from V and 2 bases from J, with 5 bases between. The CDR3 loop spans 14 amino acids. Germline V gene lookup returns CDR1 MNHEY and CDR2 SVGAGI. CDR3 loop: CASSYSAAYNEQFF. For the CDR3, the DNA is TGTGCCAGCAGTTACTCGGCTGCCTACAATGAGCAGTTCTTC.

This clonotype was counted a few times. CDR3 region: CASSEVGGLNQPQHF. CDR3 in DNA: TGTGCCAGCAGTGAAGTTGGGGGCCTCAATCAGCCCCAGCATTTT. This chain joins TRBV6-1 and TRBJ1-5; TRBD1 might be the D (6 bases). Germline-derived CDR1 and CDR2 are MNHNS and SASEGT. The CDR3 totals 15 residues. V lost 1 base to trimming and J lost 3 bases, with 10 bases between them.

The chain links TRBV6-8 to TRBJ2-3; perhaps TRBD2 as D (5 bases). The J call is in doubt because the DNA end fits TRBJ2-7 better. The CDR3 totals 15 residues. The germline V gene encodes CDR1 MNHGY and CDR2 SAAAGT. Here the CDR3 reads CASKTPSSEINEQYF. The CDR3 coding sequence is TGTGCCAGCAAGACCCCAAGTAGCGAGATCAATGAGCAGTACTTC.

J is TRBJ2-5 and V is TRBV11-2; 7 bases are a match to TRBD2. This CDR3 has 15 amino acids. Germline V CDR1 and CDR2: SGHAT, FQNNGV. V lost 8 bases, J lost 11 bases, and 20 bases stayed unmatched. The CDR3 coding sequence is TGTGCCAGCTGTTTAGTGACTAGCACCTACAATGAGCAGTACTTC. The encoded protein is CASCLVTSTYNEQYF.

The chain joins TRBV6-1 to TRBJ2-3; D not resolved. There are 15 residues in the CDR3. Trimming removed 1 base from V and 6 bases from J, with 14 bases in between. Germline assignment: CDR1 MNHNS and CDR2 SASEGT. CDR3 residues: CASSEVNRSWDTQYF. The CDR3 nucleotides are TGTGCCAGCAGTGAAGTGAACAGAAGTTGGGATACGCAGTATTTT.

This clonotype was observed a few times. This sequence joins TRBV6-1 and TRBJ2-3; D possibly corresponds to TRBD1 (5 bases). From germline, CDR1 is MNHNS and CDR2 SASEGT. V was clipped by 1 base and J by 3 bases, with 11 bases between them. This CDR3 region has 15 residues. CDR3 bases: TGTGCCAGCAGTGAAGTAGGGGTTAGTACAGATACGCAGTATTTT. Protein product: CASSEVGVSTDTQYF.

This clonotype was seen a handful of times. The rearrangement joins TRBV7-6 to TRBJ2-1; D remains ambiguous. Judging by the DNA end, TRBJ2-7 fits better; the J call may be wrong. The germline V gene encodes CDR1 SGHVS and CDR2 FNYEAQ. CDR3 length: 12 residues. The CDR3, as DNA: TGTGCCAGCAGTTCCGCTTACAATGAGCAGTACTTC. Amino acids: CASSSAYNEQYF.

This rearrangement joins TRBV6-8 to TRBJ2-7; 10 bases are shared with TRBD2. The CDR3 length is 16 residues. V was pared by 5 bases and J by 0 bases, with 7 bases of the junction left unmatched. Germline V lookup: CDR1 MNHGY, CDR2 SAAAGT. In DNA form, the CDR3 reads TGTGCCAGCAGTAAACCGGGACTAGCGAACTCCTACGAGCAGTACTTC. Translating gives CASSKPGLANSYEQYF.

The sample holds many counts of this clonotype. The chain links TRBV6-5 to TRBJ1-1; 7 bases match TRBD1. The CDR3 contains 17 residues. Germline V gene lookup returns CDR1 MNHEY and CDR2 SVGAGI. J gave up 5 bases and V 11 bases, and 23 bases lay outside the gene matches. The CDR3: CASSPRAQRGGKTEAFF. In DNA, the CDR3 is TGTGCCTCCTCCCCTAGGGCCCAAAGAGGGGGCAAAACTGAAGCTTTCTTT.

The CDR3 bases are TGTGCCAGCATCCGCGGGGGACTAGCGGGGAAACAATGGGACAATGAGCAGTTCTTC. Translated: CASIRGGLAGKQWDNEQFF. This chain uses TRBV28 with TRBJ2-1, with 13 positions matching TRBD2. CDR3 length: 19 amino acids. In germline, CDR1 is MDHEN, CDR2 SYDVKM. The J segment lost 5 bases and the V segment lost 7 bases, leaving 17 bases of the junction unmatched.

The rearrangement joins TRBV6-1 to TRBJ2-7, with 8 nucleotides matching TRBD2. From germline, CDR1 is MNHNS and CDR2 SASEGT. This CDR3 comprises 15 residues. The ends lost 4 bases at V and 3 bases at J; junction bases unmatched: 8. The CDR3 nucleotides read TGTGCCAGCAGTGCCGGGGGGGGGGGTTACTACGAGCAGTACTTC. It encodes CASSAGGGGYYEQYF.

This clonotype was recorded only once. The CDR3 end shows no conserved phenylalanine or tryptophan, and so a read error is likely. V gene TRBV6-1 combines with J gene TRBJ2-1; TRBD2 aligns across 8 bases. The J call may be mistaken, given a closer DNA end match to TRBJ2-7. Germline V gene lookup returns CDR1 MNHNS and CDR2 SASEGT. There are 14 residues in the CDR3. CDR3 in DNA: TGTGCCAGCAGCTTGGACCCGGGAGGGTACGAGCAGTACTTA. Its protein product is CASSLDPGGYEQYL.

Concerning this clonotype: This may stem from a read error, because a much larger clone lies one nucleotide away. V and J are TRBV12-3 or TRBV12-4 and TRBJ2-1, with 8 bases lining up with TRBD2. With V trimmed by 6 bases and J by 10 bases, 11 bases remained unmatched. This CDR3 contains 14 residues. The CDR3 spells CASSMSGRAYEQFF. The DNA of the CDR3 is TGTGCCAGCAGCATGAGCGGGAGAGCCTACGAGCAGTTCTTC.

The V and J genes are TRBV6-1 and TRBJ1-5; TRBD1 aligns across 7 bases. There are 15 residues in the CDR3. Trimming cost V 6 bases and J 2 bases; bases outside gene matches: 7. CDR1 is MNHNS and CDR2 is SASEGT in the germline V gene. The CDR3 bases are TGTGCCAGCAGCCGCCGACAGGGCCGCAATCAGCCCCAGCATTTT. Translating gives CASSRRQGRNQPQHF.

This clonotype was seen just once. This chain uses TRBV27 with TRBJ2-6; TRBD1 agrees at 7 bases. The CDR3 is made up of 18 amino acids. The germline V gene encodes CDR1 MNHEY and CDR2 SMNVEV (reference sequence). V lost 5 bases and J lost 0; bases outside the gene matches: 10. The CDR3 DNA sequence: TGTGCCAGCAGTCCCCCGACAGGGTCCTTCTCTGGGGCCAACGTCCTGACTTTC. It yields the protein CASSPPTGSFSGANVLTF.

Details on this clonotype: One base away lies a much larger clone, so this may be a sequencing read error. This chain uses TRBV12-3 or TRBV12-4 with TRBJ2-1; 11 bases align to TRBD2. This CDR3 has 15 residues. The CDR3 region is CASSLQLAGGETKYF. CDR3 nucleotide sequence: TGTGCCAGCAGTTTACAGCTAGCGGGAGGAGAGACCAAGTACTTC.

This clonotype counts as large. The chain uses TRBV7-2 and TRBJ2-1; D might be TRBD1 or TRBD2, each matching 7 bases. With the DNA end fitting TRBJ2-7 better, the J assignment may be wrong. The CDR3 extends over 15 amino acids. Germline CDR1 is SGHTA and CDR2 is FQGNSA. Here the CDR3 reads CASSSRPGGVYEQYF. The CDR3 DNA sequence: TGTGCCAGCAGCTCACGCCCAGGGGGGGTGTACGAGCAGTACTTC.

V gene TRBV6-1 combines with J gene TRBJ1-2, with TRBD1 matching over 10 bases. Germline V gene data show CDR1 as MNHNS and CDR2 as SASEGT. CDR3 length equals 13 residues. V trimming: 10 bases; J trimming: 4 bases; junction bases outside the gene matches: 6. CDR3 sequence: CATETGGGYGYTF. CDR3 sequence (DNA): TGTGCCACCGAGACAGGGGGCGGCTATGGCTACACCTTC.